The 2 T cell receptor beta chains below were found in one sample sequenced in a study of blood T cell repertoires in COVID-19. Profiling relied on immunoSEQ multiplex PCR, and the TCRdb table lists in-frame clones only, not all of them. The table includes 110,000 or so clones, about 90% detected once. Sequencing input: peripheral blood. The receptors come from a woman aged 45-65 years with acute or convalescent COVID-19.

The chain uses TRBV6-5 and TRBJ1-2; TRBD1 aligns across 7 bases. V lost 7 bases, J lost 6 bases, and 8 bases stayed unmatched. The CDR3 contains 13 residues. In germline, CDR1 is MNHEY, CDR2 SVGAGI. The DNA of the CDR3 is TGTGCCAGCACCCCGGACAGGAGAAATGGCTACACCTTC. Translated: CASTPDRRNGYTF.

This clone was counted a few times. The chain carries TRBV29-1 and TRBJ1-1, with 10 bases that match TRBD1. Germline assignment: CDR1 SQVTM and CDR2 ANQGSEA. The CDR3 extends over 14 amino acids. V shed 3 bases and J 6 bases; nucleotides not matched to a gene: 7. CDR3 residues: CSVETLDRGAEAFF. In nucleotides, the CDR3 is TGCAGCGTTGAGACCCTGGACAGGGGGGCTGAAGCTTTCTTT. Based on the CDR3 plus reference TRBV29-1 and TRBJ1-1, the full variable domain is SAVISQKPSRDICQRGTSLTIQCQVDSQVTMMFWYRQQPGQSLTLIATANQGSEATYESGFVIDKFPISRPNLTFSTLTVSNMSPEDSSIYLCSVETLDRGAEAFFGQGTRLTVV.